The rows below give T cell receptor beta chains drawn from one sample of a study of blood T cell repertoires in COVID-19. Profiling relied on immunoSEQ multiplex PCR, and the TCRdb table lists in-frame clones only, not all of them. The sample holds around 250,000 clones, about 87% seen once. The specimen was PBMCs or T cells enriched from blood (not recorded which). These receptors all come from a woman in her thirties or forties who had been exposed to COVID-19. The CDR3 runs from the conserved cysteine through the conserved F or W. D genes are given only for firm matches. The size field is filled for only some rows; it gives once, few, many or a size class.

v_gene,d_gene,abundance,j_gene,CDR3nt,CDR3aa
TRBV9,TRBD2,-,TRBJ2-1,TGTGCCAGCAGCGTAGTCATTAGCGGGGAGGATGAGCAGTTCTTC,CASSVVISGEDEQFF
TRBV5-5,TRBD1,-,TRBJ2-4,TGTGCCAGCAGCCAGGTCGGACAGGTCTATGCCAAAAACATTCAGTACTTC,CASSQVGQVYAKNIQYF
TRBV11-2,-,-,TRBJ1-6,TGTGCCAGCAGTGCGAATTCACCCCTCCACTTT,CASSANSPLHF
TRBV29-1,TRBD2,-,TRBJ2-1,TGCAGCGTGACCCGGACTAGCGGAACTTACAATGAGCAGTTCTTC,CSVTRTSGTYNEQFF
TRBV23-1,TRBD1,-,TRBJ2-5,TGCGCCAGCAGTCACAAGCTGGACAGGGGGGTTTCTTGGGAGACCCAGTACTTC,CASSHKLDRGVSWETQYF
TRBV27,-,-,TRBJ2-7,TGTGCCAGCAGTTTAGGGTCCGGGGTGCCCTACGAGCAGTACTTC,CASSLGSGVPYEQYF
TRBV2,-,-,TRBJ1-5,TGTGCCAGCAGTGAGGAGGGAAATCAGCCCCAGCATTTT,CASSEEGNQPQHF
TRBV7-3,TRBD1,-,TRBJ1-6,TGTGCCAGCAGCTTAACCGGACAGGGCTTAGGTCCCCTCCACTTT,CASSLTGQGLGPLHF
TRBV27,TRBD1,-,TRBJ1-2,TGTGCCAGCAGCTGGGACAGCTACGGCTATGGCTACACCTTC,CASSWDSYGYGYTF
TRBV4-3,-,-,TRBJ1-6,TGCGCCAGCAGCCAAGATCAGTTGGTTGGGCGTGGGTCACCCCTCCACTTT,CASSQDQLVGRGSPLHF
TRBV4-1,TRBD2,-,TRBJ2-3,TGCGCCAGCAGCCAAGGCGCGGGGGTTCGGCACCGCACAGATACGCAGTATTTT,CASSQGAGVRHRTDTQYF
TRBV10-3,-,-,TRBJ1-1,TGTGCCAGCCGTAGCTCGAACACTGAAGCTTTCTTT,CASRSSNTEAFF
TRBV6-5,TRBD1,-,TRBJ1-5,TGTGCCAGCAGTTACGGACAGGGGGGTCAGCCCCAGCATTTT,CASSYGQGGQPQHF
TRBV7-2,-,once,TRBJ1-5,TGTGCCAGCAGTCGGATATCGGCGGGCAATCAGCCCCAGCATTTT,CASSRISAGNQPQHF
TRBV6-5,TRBD1,-,TRBJ1-6,TGTGCCAGCAGTCCAGGGACAGTTTATAATTCACCCCTCCACTTT,CASSPGTVYNSPLHF
TRBV6-4,TRBD1,-,TRBJ2-1,TGTGCCAGCAGTGAAGGGGGCAGTACGGGCAATGAGCAGTTCTTC,CASSEGGSTGNEQFF
TRBV19,TRBD2,-,TRBJ2-6,TGTGCCAGTAGTATAGATGGGAGCGGGGTCTCTGGGGCCAACGTCCTGACTTTC,CASSIDGSGVSGANVLTF
TRBV29-1,-,once,TRBJ1-5,TGCAGCGTTGTTAACTCGGGGGGAAATCAGCCCCAGCATTTT,CSVVNSGGNQPQHF
TRBV7-2,-,-,TRBJ2-2,TGTGCCAGCAGCTTGGAGTCTGGGTCCTTTAGTACCGGGGAGCTGTTTTTT,CASSLESGSFSTGELFF
TRBV9,TRBD2,-,TRBJ2-3,TGTGCCAGCAGCCCGACACGCCCGTTACTAGCGGGGGGAAGCACAGATACGCAGTATTTT,CASSPTRPLLAGGSTDTQYF
TRBV15,-,-,TRBJ1-4,TGTGCCACCAGCAGAGATTTCGGGGAGCGGGAAAAACTGTTTTTT,CATSRDFGEREKLFF
TRBV18,TRBD2,-,TRBJ2-1,TGTGCCAGCTCACTTAGCGGGGGATACAATGAGCAGTTCTTC,CASSLSGGYNEQFF
TRBV7-8,TRBD1,-,TRBJ1-1,TGTGCCAGCAGCCGGGACAGCAACACTGAAGCTTTCTTT,CASSRDSNTEAFF
TRBV9,-,-,TRBJ1-5,TGTGCCAGCAGCGTCGGTTCTGCCGGCAATCAGCCCCAGCATTTT,CASSVGSAGNQPQHF
TRBV5-4,TRBD1,-,TRBJ2-1,TGTGCCAGCAGCTTGGCCGGGACAGGGGGTCGGGAGCAGTTCTTC,CASSLAGTGGREQFF
TRBV5-1,TRBD2,-,TRBJ2-3,TGCGCCAGCAGCTTTCTAGCGGGGGGTAACACAGATACGCAGTATTTT,CASSFLAGGNTDTQYF
TRBV28,-,-,TRBJ1-5,TGTGCCAGCAGACACAGGGAACTTGGCGTCTATAGCAATCAGCCCCAGCATTTT,CASRHRELGVYSNQPQHF
TRBV2,TRBD1,-,TRBJ1-6,TGTGCCAGCAACCTAAACCCGGGACAGGGCTCACCCCTCCACTTT,CASNLNPGQGSPLHF
TRBV28,TRBD1,few,TRBJ1-2,TGTGCCAGCAGAGACAGGGGGGGGCGCTTTGACTATGGCTACACCTTC,CASRDRGGRFDYGYTF
TRBV4-3,TRBD2,-,TRBJ2-1,TGCGCCAGCAGCCAAGATCCTAGCGGGAGTGGGTATGAGCAGTTCTTC,CASSQDPSGSGYEQFF
TRBV4-1,-,-,TRBJ2-3,TGCGCCAGCAGCCAAGACAGAGCGGGACAAGATACGCAGTATTTT,CASSQDRAGQDTQYF
TRBV7-9,TRBD1,-,TRBJ1-2,TGTGCCAGCAGCTCGCGAGGGGGACAGCGCTATGGCTACACCTTC,CASSSRGGQRYGYTF
TRBV9,TRBD2,once,TRBJ2-1,TGTGCCAGCAGCGTATGGCGGGGGGGCGACAATGAGCAGTTCTTC,CASSVWRGGDNEQFF
TRBV7-2,TRBD2,once,TRBJ2-3,TGTGCCAGCAGCTTAGGGGGACTAGCGGGGCAAACAGATACGCAGTATTTT,CASSLGGLAGQTDTQYF
TRBV6-5,TRBD1,-,TRBJ1-2,TGTGCCACTGTACTTCAGGGGGTCTATGGCTACACCTTC,CATVLQGVYGYTF
TRBV28,TRBD2,-,TRBJ2-1,TGTGCCAGCAGTCCCCTAGCGGGGGATGGTAATGAGCAGTTCTTC,CASSPLAGDGNEQFF
TRBV12-3/TRBV12-4,-,-,TRBJ1-2,TGTGCCACCCTGGGGCCTACCGCTGGCTACACCTTC,CATLGPTAGYTF
TRBV28,-,-,TRBJ2-4,TGTGCCAGCAGTACCCCCCCTGGGCTAGCCAAAAACATTCAGTACTTC,CASSTPPGLAKNIQYF
TRBV28,-,-,TRBJ2-7,TGTGCCAGCAGTGTACAGGGCGACGAGCAGTACTTC,CASSVQGDEQYF
TRBV5-4,-,-,TRBJ1-2,TGTGCCAGCAGCTCCCAGCGGGGTTCGGATGGCTACACCTTC,CASSSQRGSDGYTF
TRBV7-3,-,once,TRBJ2-2,TGTGCCAGCAGCTTGGCTAGCAGAGGTGGGGAGCTGTTTTTT,CASSLASRGGELFF
TRBV2,TRBD1,-,TRBJ1-2,TGTGCCAGCACCGAGACAGGGGGCGACGATGGCTACACCTTC,CASTETGGDDGYTF
TRBV7-8,-,-,TRBJ1-1,TGTGCCAGCAGCTTGCCCGAGGGAGCCACTGAAGCTTTCTTT,CASSLPEGATEAFF
TRBV12-3/TRBV12-4,-,-,TRBJ1-2,TGTGCCAGCAGTCATAATGACAGGGGCTACACCTTC,CASSHNDRGYTF
TRBV19,-,-,TRBJ2-7,TGTGCCAGTAGTATAGGTGTGCCGGGTCATAGTACGGAGCAGTACTTC,CASSIGVPGHSTEQYF
TRBV7-3,TRBD1,-,TRBJ1-2,TGTGCCAGCAGCATCGGGACAGGGTGGCAGGGAGGCTACACCTTC,CASSIGTGWQGGYTF
TRBV13,-,-,TRBJ2-1,TGTGCCAGCAGCTGGGGGCCGGGAATCTCCTACAATGAGCAGTTCTTC,CASSWGPGISYNEQFF